The clone carrying this T cell receptor (beta chain) was recorded a few times. The data stem from a study of cytomegalovirus exposure and HLA in healthy donors. Use of 60 Vbeta and 13 Jbeta primers characterized the PCR. Assay used: immunoSEQ multiplex PCR; TCRdb lists only in-frame clones, some missing. This sample carries about 270,000 clones, around two thirds of them seen once, and the ten largest clones take approximately 2.5%. The V end was cut by 1 base, the J end by 2 bases, with 8 bases between. This CDR3 comprises 14 residues. The germline V gene has CDR1 SGHAT and CDR2 FQNNGV. This TCR was sampled from a female donor in good health and CMV-seronegative. The gene calls are TRBV11-2 and TRBJ1-2; D not certain. The specimen was PBMCs. The CDR3 DNA sequence: TGTGCCAGCAGCTTAGTTCGCCAGAACTATGGCTACACCTTC. Residues: CASSLVRQNYGYTF.